The TCR beta chain under discussion was sequenced for a study of STAT3 mutations in large granular lymphocyte leukemia. Turning to the study itself: Canonical activating STAT3 mutations were detected in roughly half of the longitudinally sequenced T-LGLL patients. Immunosuppressive therapy was given to more than half of T-LGLL patients.

General study points: Every T-cell large granular lymphocyte leukemia patient had at least one immunodominant TCR beta clonotype. Persisting codominant clonotypes may have hidden a small pathogenic clone.

Each sample's TCRbeta library yielded on average around 41,000 productive templates. Repertoires were generated with immunoSEQ multiplex PCR, while TCRdb's copy carries only in-frame clones and drops some. The table has more than 10,000 clones, roughly 90% seen once. Germline V gene data show CDR1 as SGHNT and CDR2 as YYREEE (reference sequence). The CDR3 loop spans 14 amino acids. The V and J ends lost 2 bases and 5 bases, in that order; junction bases with no gene match: 5. Comment on this clone: Its cognate antigen is unknown.

This chain connects TRBV5-4 to TRBJ2-7; the match to TRBD2 covers 9 bases. The sequencing sample was made of peripheral blood mononuclear cells. The sequence came from a man aged 40-55 years with T-cell large granular lymphocyte leukemia. Some clones in this sample may be carry-over from other donors' samples. CDR3 sequence reads: CASSFSGGSDEQYF. CDR3 bases: TGTGCCAGCAGCTTCAGCGGGGGGTCCGACGAGCAGTACTTC.